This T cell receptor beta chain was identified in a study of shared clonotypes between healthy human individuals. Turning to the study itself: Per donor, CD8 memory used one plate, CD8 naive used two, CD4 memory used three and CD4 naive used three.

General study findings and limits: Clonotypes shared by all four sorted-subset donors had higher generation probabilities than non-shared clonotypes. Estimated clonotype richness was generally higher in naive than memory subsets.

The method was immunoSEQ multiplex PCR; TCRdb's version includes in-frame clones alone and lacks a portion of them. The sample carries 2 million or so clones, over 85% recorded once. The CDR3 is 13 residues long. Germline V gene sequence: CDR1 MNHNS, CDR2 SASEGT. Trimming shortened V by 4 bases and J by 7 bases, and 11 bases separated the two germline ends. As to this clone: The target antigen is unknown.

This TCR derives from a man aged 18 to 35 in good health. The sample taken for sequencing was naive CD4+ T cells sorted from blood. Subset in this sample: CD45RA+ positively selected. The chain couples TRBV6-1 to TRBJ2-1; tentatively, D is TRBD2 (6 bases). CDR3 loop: CASSVGEVNEQFF. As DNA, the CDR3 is TGTGCCAGCAGTGTTGGGGAGGTTAATGAGCAGTTCTTC.